The present T cell receptor (beta chain) was sequenced within a study of OX40 agonist ivuxolimab in advanced cancers. As for the study in general: The study treated patients with ivuxolimab, an agonistic anti-OX40 (CD134) antibody. Partial response was recorded in three patients: one hepatocellular carcinoma and two cutaneous melanoma cases. Findings and limits, study-wide: By week 6 at 0.1 to 3.0 mg/kg, blood CD4+ and CD8+ T cells had expanded clonally. Among expanded peripheral T cells, antigen specificity went undetermined.

V lost 9 bases and J lost 3, with 16 bases in between. Germline-derived CDR1 and CDR2 are SGHTS and YDEGEE. CDR3 length: 13 amino acids. As concerns this clone: Its matching antigen is unknown.

The data were produced by immunoSEQ multiplex PCR, yet TCRdb's version contains in-frame clones alone and is incomplete. The top ten hold more than 4% of the sample, which has about 72,000 clones, approximately 84% seen once. The sequence was collected from an adult with an advanced solid tumor such as melanoma, head and neck, liver or kidney cancer. The V gene is TRBV5-8, the J gene TRBJ2-7; tentatively, D is TRBD2 (6 bases). The sample consisted of CD4+ or CD8+ T cells sorted from blood, taken in a trial of the OX40 agonist ivuxolimab. The CDR3 loop reads CANTMRGGYEQYF. For the CDR3, the DNA is TGTGCCAACACGATGCGGGGTGGCTACGAGCAGTACTTC.